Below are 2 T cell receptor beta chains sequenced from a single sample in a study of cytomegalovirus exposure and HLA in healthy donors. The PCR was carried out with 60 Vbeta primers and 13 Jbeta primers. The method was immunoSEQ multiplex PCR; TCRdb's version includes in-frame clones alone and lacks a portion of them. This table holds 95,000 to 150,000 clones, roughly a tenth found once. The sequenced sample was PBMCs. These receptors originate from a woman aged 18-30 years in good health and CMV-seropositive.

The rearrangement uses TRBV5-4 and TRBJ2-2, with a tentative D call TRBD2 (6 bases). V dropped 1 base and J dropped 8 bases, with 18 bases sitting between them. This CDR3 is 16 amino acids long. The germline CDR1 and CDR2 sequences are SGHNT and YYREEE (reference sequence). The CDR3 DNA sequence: TGTGCCAGCAGCTTGTATACGGGAGTGGGTCGGGGGGAGCTGTTTTTT. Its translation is CASSLYTGVGRGELFF.

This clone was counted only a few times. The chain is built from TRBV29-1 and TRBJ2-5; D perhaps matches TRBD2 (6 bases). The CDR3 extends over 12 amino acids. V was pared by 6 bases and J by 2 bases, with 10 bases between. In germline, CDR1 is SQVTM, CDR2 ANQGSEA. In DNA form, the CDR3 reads TGCAGCGTGGTAGCGGATCAAGAGACCCAGTACTTC. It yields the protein CSVVADQETQYF.